In this sample, the clone carrying this T cell receptor (beta chain) turned up once. This sample stems from a study of blood T cell repertoires in COVID-19. Across the whole study: Samples representing acute and convalescent COVID-19 were sourced from the United States, Italy and Spain.

The method was immunoSEQ multiplex PCR; TCRdb's version includes in-frame clones alone and lacks a portion of them. The sample consists of about 210,000 clones, 70% to 90% of them appearing once. This CDR3 has 16 residues. The germline gives CDR1 MGHRA, CDR2 YSYEKL. V was shortened by 4 bases and J by 1 base, with 16 bases between the two germline ends. V gene TRBV4-1 combines with J gene TRBJ2-5, with TRBD2 as a possible D gene (6 bases). The sample taken for sequencing was peripheral blood. This clonotype was obtained from a woman between 50 and 59 years old with active or convalescent COVID-19. The CDR3 is CASSLSTHGSQETQYF. The CDR3 nucleotides are TGCGCCAGCAGCCTCTCAACACACGGGAGCCAAGAGACCCAGTACTTC.